The 21 T cell receptor beta chains listed next were all sequenced from one sample in a study of glioma-infiltrating T cells after dendritic cell vaccination. Method: immunoSEQ multiplex PCR; TCRdb's copy keeps in-frame clones and lacks some. This sample has 95,000 to 110,000 clones; roughly 81% occur once, and the top ten carry about an eighth. Source: blood, taken before dendritic cell vaccination. Receptors were obtained from a human donor with glioblastoma.

The gene calls are TRBV30 and TRBJ1-4; 8 nucleotides line up with TRBD1. Trimming cost V 0 bases and J 13 bases; bases outside gene matches: 1. The CDR3 sequence is 11 residues long. Germline V gene lookup returns CDR1 GTSNPN and CDR2 SVGIG (reference sequence). CDR3 residues: CAWSVTGGLFF. The CDR3 nucleotides are TGTGCCTGGAGTGTAACAGGGGGACTGTTTTTT.

This clone was recorded a few times. The chain recombines TRBV2 with TRBJ1-2, with 11 bases lining up with TRBD1. V was pared by 5 bases and J by 0 bases, with 8 bases of the junction left unmatched. CDR3 length: 17 residues. CDR1 SNHLY and CDR2 FYNNEI come from the germline V gene. CDR3 coding DNA: TGTGCCAGCAGTCCCCGGGACAGGGGGTCGGCTAACTATGGCTACACCTTC. As protein: CASSPRDRGSANYGYTF.

This clone was picked up one time. V and J are TRBV7-2 and TRBJ2-3, with 7 bases fitting TRBD2. This CDR3 region has 16 residues. V lost 0 bases to trimming and J lost 0 bases; unmatched junction nucleotides: 3. CDR1 and CDR2 from the germline V gene are SGHTA and FQGNSA. The CDR3 DNA is TGTGCCAGCAGCTTAGCCGCGGGGGTGAGCACAGATACGCAGTATTTT. This codes for CASSLAAGVSTDTQYF.

Details on this clone: The same CDR3 is also encoded by other DNA sequences in this sample. V is TRBV5-1 and J is TRBJ1-4, with TRBD1 matching 8 bases. This CDR3 has 14 amino acids. In germline, CDR1 is SGHRS, CDR2 YFSETQ. Germline trimming cut 0 bases from V and 8 bases from J; bases unmatched to any gene: 3. DNA for the CDR3: TGCGCCAGCAGCTTGGGGACAGGGCGGGAAAAACTGTTTTTT. It codes for CASSLGTGREKLFF.

V and J are TRBV27 and TRBJ2-1; 8 bases fit TRBD2. This CDR3 comprises 14 residues. The V and J ends lost 5 bases and 9 bases, in that order; junction bases with no gene match: 9. Germline CDR1 and CDR2: MNHEY and SMNVEV (reference sequence). CDR3 coding DNA: TGTGCCAGCAGTACCAGGACTAGCTCGTCTGAGCAGTTCTTC. It specifies CASSTRTSSSEQFF.

The rearrangement joins TRBV5-6 to TRBJ2-1; D is uncertain. This CDR3 has 17 amino acids. V was pared by 4 bases and J by 4 bases, with 21 bases between. Germline CDR1 is SGHDT and CDR2 is YYEEEE. CDR3 amino acids: CASSPIASVPSYNEQFF. CDR3 DNA sequence: TGTGCCAGCAGCCCAATAGCCTCTGTCCCCTCATACAATGAGCAGTTCTTC. Supplemented by reference TRBV5-6 and TRBJ2-1, the full variable domain reads DAGVTQSPTHLIKTRGQQVTLRCSPKSGHDTVSWYQQALGQGPQFIFQYYEEEERQRGNFPDRFSGHQFPNYSSELNVNALLLGDSALYLCASSPIASVPSYNEQFFGPGTRLTVL.

The chain couples TRBV18 to TRBJ1-1; 9 bases match TRBD1. There are 15 residues in the CDR3. J was trimmed by 0 bases and V by 2 bases; bases with no gene match: 1. Per the germline V gene, CDR1 is KGHSH and CDR2 is LQKENI. CDR3 bases: TGTGCCAGCTCACCAGGGACAGGGTTGAACACTGAAGCTTTCTTT. Its protein product is CASSPGTGLNTEAFF.

CDR3 sequence: CASAPTGTYNEQFF. The CDR3 nucleotides are TGTGCCAGCGCCCCGACAGGGACCTACAATGAGCAGTTCTTC. J is TRBJ2-1 and V is TRBV25-1; TRBD1 matches 7 bases. CDR3 size: 14 residues. After removal of 8 bases from V and 2 bases from J, the junction contained 6 bases not matched to a gene. Germline CDR1 MGHDK, CDR2 SYGVNS. The full variable domain, in which reference TRBV25-1 and TRBJ2-1 provide the parts outside the CDR3, is EADIYQTPRYLVIGTGKKITLECSQTMGHDKMYWYQQDPGMELHLIHYSYGVNSTEKGDLSSESTVSRIRTEHFPLTLESARPSHTSQYLCASAPTGTYNEQFFGPGTRLTVL.

The V and J genes are TRBV9 and TRBJ2-7, with 9 bases that match TRBD2. J lost 4 bases, V lost 0 bases, and 2 bases had no gene match. Germline V gene lookup returns CDR1 SGDLS and CDR2 YYNGEE. This CDR3 has 14 amino acids. The CDR3 nucleotides are TGTGCCAGCAGCGTAGAGAGCGGGGGGTACGAGCAGTACTTC. Its protein is CASSVESGGYEQYF.

The chain uses TRBV4-2 and TRBJ2-7; 11 nucleotides line up with TRBD2. The germline V gene encodes CDR1 LGHNA and CDR2 YNFKEQ. V lost 4 bases and J lost 7; bases outside the gene matches: 9. The CDR3 has 15 residues. The CDR3 loop reads CASSLRLAGPVEQYF. CDR3 nucleotides: TGTGCCAGCAGCCTACGACTAGCGGGGCCGGTGGAGCAGTACTTC.

The V gene is TRBV5-1, the J gene TRBJ1-1; the D gene is possibly TRBD1 (6 bases). This CDR3 comprises 14 residues. V was clipped by 4 bases and J by 0 bases, with 10 bases between them. Germline V lookup: CDR1 SGHRS, CDR2 YFSETQ. The CDR3 DNA reads TGCGCCAGCAGCGAGGACAGCCTGAACACTGAAGCTTTCTTT. This sequence encodes CASSEDSLNTEAFF.

The V gene is TRBV4-2, the J gene TRBJ2-1, with 7 bases that match TRBD1. J lost 2 bases, V lost 0 bases, and 7 bases had no gene match. This CDR3 is built from 17 residues. From germline, CDR1 is LGHNA and CDR2 YNFKEQ. As DNA, the CDR3 is TGTGCCAGCAGCCAAGATAGTGGGACAGATACCTACAATGAGCAGTTCTTC. This codes for CASSQDSGTDTYNEQFF.

The chain links TRBV19 to TRBJ2-5; 7 positions agree with TRBD1. Germline lookup yields CDR1 LNHDA and CDR2 SQIVND (reference sequence). The J segment lost 4 bases and the V segment lost 3 bases, leaving 5 bases of the junction unmatched. This CDR3 is 14 amino acids long. In DNA, the CDR3 is TGTGCCAGTAGTATGAGGACAGGACTAGAGACCCAGTACTTC. Translating gives CASSMRTGLETQYF.

This clone was counted a few times. The chain is built from TRBV11-2 and TRBJ2-5, with 9 positions matching TRBD1. The CDR3 spans 15 residues. Unmatched junction bases numbered 3, after V lost 2 bases and J lost 2 bases. Germline-derived CDR1 and CDR2 are SGHAT and FQNNGV. The CDR3 reads CASSLTGGRQETQYF. Written as DNA, the CDR3 is TGTGCCAGCAGCTTAACAGGGGGCCGGCAAGAGACCCAGTACTTC.

CDR3 protein: CASSLAGGGDYGYTF. The CDR3 nucleotides read TGTGCCAGCAGCTTGGCTGGAGGGGGGGACTATGGCTACACCTTC. The rearrangement uses TRBV5-4 and TRBJ1-2, with D possibly being TRBD1 (6 bases). The V end lost 0 bases, the J end lost 3 bases, and 12 bases lay between the germline ends. The CDR3 totals 15 residues. The V gene's germline CDR1 is SGHNT and CDR2 YYREEE (reference sequence).

The chain carries TRBV15 and TRBJ1-1, with D uncertain. The CDR3 totals 13 residues. The V end was cut by 4 bases, the J end by 6 bases, with 12 bases between. Germline V gene data show CDR1 as LNHNV and CDR2 as YYDKDF (reference sequence). CDR3 amino acids: CATSTTPVAEAFF. The CDR3 coding sequence is TGTGCCACCAGCACCACCCCGGTGGCTGAAGCTTTCTTT.

The rearrangement uses TRBV10-2 and TRBJ1-2, with a tentative D call TRBD1 (5 bases). The CDR3 extends over 13 amino acids. Germline V lookup: CDR1 WSHSY, CDR2 SAAADI. V was pared by 3 bases and J by 5 bases, with 10 bases between. CDR3 in amino acids: CASSERGEYGYTF. The CDR3 nucleotides read TGCGCCAGCAGTGAACGGGGGGAGTATGGCTACACCTTC.

The rearrangement uses TRBV9 and TRBJ2-3, with D possibly being TRBD2 (5 bases). The V and J ends lost 4 bases and 2 bases respectively, with 11 bases between them. This CDR3 is 14 amino acids long. The germline CDR1 and CDR2 sequences are SGDLS and YYNGEE. The CDR3 nucleotides read TGTGCCAGCAGCCCCTCCGGGGTCACAGATACGCAGTATTTT. Its protein product is CASSPSGVTDTQYF.

The chain carries TRBV11-1 and TRBJ1-2, with unresolved D. Between the trimmed V and J ends, which lost 1 base and 4 bases, there was a span of 7 bases. The CDR3 runs to 13 residues. Germline V gene lookup returns CDR1 SGHAT and CDR2 FQDESV (reference sequence). CDR3: CASSLVGAYGYTF. The CDR3 DNA reads as TGTGCCAGCAGCTTAGTGGGAGCCTATGGCTACACCTTC.

The genes are TRBV30 and TRBJ1-6; D unresolved. V was clipped by 3 bases and J by 0 bases, with 6 bases between them. CDR1 is GTSNPN, CDR2 SVGIG, per germline (reference sequence). This CDR3 is 14 amino acids long. CDR3 in amino acids: CAWSEGSYNSPLHF. CDR3 nucleotide sequence: TGTGCCTGGAGCGAGGGCTCCTATAATTCACCCCTCCACTTT.

This sequence joins TRBV5-4 and TRBJ1-1, with D perhaps TRBD1 (5 bases). The V and J ends lost 4 bases and 10 bases respectively, with 14 bases between them. The CDR3 runs 12 residues. CDR1 SGHNT and CDR2 YYREEE come from the germline V gene (reference sequence). This CDR3 reads CASSQITGLAFF. The CDR3 DNA reads as TGTGCCAGCAGCCAAATCACGGGACTAGCTTTCTTT.